The 14 T cell receptor beta chains below were found in one sample sequenced in a study of T cells in Graves' hyperthyroidism and ophthalmopathy. What was amplified from RNA transcripts were TCR beta CDR3 regions. The TCR CDR3 first-round RT-PCR relied on the HTBI primer set. TCRdb fed the multiplex PCR reads into MiXCR, producing one record per CDR3 protein. Of 700,000 or so distinct CDR3 sequences detected, about 17% appear once; the ten largest clones hold around 8.1%. The sequenced sample was blood. Receptors originate from a man younger than 35 with Graves' hyperthyroidism.

The rearrangement uses TRBV7-2 and TRBJ1-2; no reliable D call. CDR1 and CDR2 (germline): SGHTA, FQGNSA. The CDR3 sequence is 13 residues long. With 5 bases removed from V and 3 bases from J, the gap between germline ends came to 10 bases. This CDR3 is CASSPPVDYGYTF. The CDR3 DNA reads as TGTGCCAGCAGCCCCCCGGTCGACTATGGCTACACCTTC.

This clonotype was seen many times. The chain has TRBV12-3 or TRBV12-4 and TRBJ1-2; a weak D match, TRBD1 (5 bases). The CDR3 totals 12 residues. Trimming left V 4 bases short and J 7 bases short, with 10 bases between. The CDR3 spells CASSSHGGGYTF. The CDR3 nucleotides are TGTGCCAGCAGTTCGCACGGGGGTGGCTACACCTTC.

This clonotype has only a few counts. This chain's CDR3 is CASSQAAGGGDEQFF. As DNA, the CDR3 is TGCGCCAGCAGCCAAGCGGCAGGGGGCGGGGATGAGCAGTTCTTC. The gene calls are TRBV4-1 and TRBJ2-1, with 8 nucleotides matching TRBD1. V lost 1 base and J lost 8; bases outside the gene matches: 7. CDR1 and CDR2 from the germline V gene are MGHRA and YSYEKL. This CDR3 has 15 amino acids.

This clonotype was found once. The chain employs TRBV19 and TRBJ1-6, with 8 bases matching TRBD1. The ends lost 5 bases at V and 14 bases at J; junction bases unmatched: 8. Germline V lookup: CDR1 LNHDA, CDR2 SQIVND (reference sequence). The CDR3 covers 13 residues. As DNA, the CDR3 is TGTGCCAGTAGTTCGACCCGGGACAGGTCCCTCCACTTT. Protein product: CASSSTRDRSLHF.

Ten or more counts support this clonotype. V gene TRBV27 combines with J gene TRBJ2-1; 12 positions match TRBD2. The V gene's germline CDR1 is MNHEY and CDR2 SMNVEV (reference sequence). The CDR3 length is 14 residues. After removal of 9 bases from V and 7 bases from J, the junction contained 7 bases not matched to a gene. The CDR3 region has the DNA TGTGCCAGTTGGGGGACTAGCGGGCTTAATGAGCAGTTCTTC. It is translated as CASWGTSGLNEQFF.

This clonotype was counted only a few times. This chain connects TRBV29-1 to TRBJ2-7, with 10 bases matching TRBD1. The CDR3 is made up of 14 amino acids. CDR1 and CDR2 (germline): SQVTM, ANQGSEA. The CDR3 reads CSVDPGQGSYEQYF. The CDR3 nucleotides are TGCAGTGTAGACCCGGGACAGGGGTCCTACGAGCAGTACTTC.

This clonotype was picked up a small number of times. The rearrangement joins TRBV6-2 or TRBV6-3 to TRBJ2-3, with D possibly being TRBD1 (5 bases). There are 14 residues in the CDR3. Per germline, CDR1 MNHEY and CDR2 SVGEGT. V lost 2 bases to trimming and J lost 2 bases, with 8 bases between them. For the CDR3, the DNA is TGTGCCAGCAGTTACGGGGCATTCACAGATACGCAGTATTTT. It translates to CASSYGAFTDTQYF.

The J gene is TRBJ2-1, the V gene TRBV4-3, with 13 bases lining up with TRBD2. From germline, CDR1 is LGHNA and CDR2 YSLEER. The CDR3 consists of 17 residues. The V gene end was trimmed by 3 bases and the J gene end by 3 bases; junction bases not matched to a gene: 5. CDR3 bases: TGCGCCAGCAGCCAGGCTGGGACTAGCGGGATCTACAATGAGCAGTTCTTC. This gives the protein CASSQAGTSGIYNEQFF.

The rearrangement links TRBV5-4 to TRBJ2-2; 14 bases align to TRBD2. CDR1 is SGHNT, CDR2 YYREEE, per germline (reference sequence). The CDR3 extends over 17 amino acids. Germline trimming cut 4 bases from V and 2 bases from J; bases unmatched to any gene: 4. In DNA form, the CDR3 reads TGTGCCAGCAGCCGGACTAGCGGGAGGATCAACACCGGGGAGCTGTTTTTT. Protein sequence: CASSRTSGRINTGELFF.

The V call is TRBV7-9, the J call TRBJ2-1; weak D call: TRBD2 (5 bases). Trimming shortened V by 5 bases and J by 5 bases, and 25 bases separated the two germline ends. The germline CDR1 and CDR2 sequences are SEHNR and FQNEAQ (reference sequence). This CDR3 is built from 18 residues. CDR3 in DNA: TGTGCCAGCAGCCCCGGGGTGGCCCCCCCGGGGTCGGACAATGAGCAGTTCTTC. It yields the protein CASSPGVAPPGSDNEQFF.

This clonotype has just a few counts. The rearrangement uses TRBV15 and TRBJ2-7; tentative D call: TRBD1 (6 bases). The V end lost 6 bases, the J end lost 0 bases, and 12 bases lay between the germline ends. The germline V gene encodes CDR1 LNHNV and CDR2 YYDKDF (reference sequence). CDR3 length: 14 amino acids. The CDR3 DNA reads TGTGCCACCAGGAACCGGGACAACTCCTACGAGCAGTACTTC. Protein product: CATRNRDNSYEQYF. The full variable domain, with the rest looked up from reference TRBV15 and TRBJ2-7, is DAMVIQNPRYQVTQFGKPVTLSCSQTLNHNVMYWYQQKSSQAPKLLFHYYDKDFNNEADTPDNFQSRRPNTSFCFLDIRSPGLGDTAMYLCATRNRDNSYEQYFGPGTRLTVT.

V and J are TRBV20-1 and TRBJ2-5, with a possible D match to TRBD2 (6 bases). The CDR3 is 13 amino acids. Trimming cost V 5 bases and J 3 bases, with 13 bases left between them. Looked up from germline, CDR1 is DFQATT and CDR2 is SNEGSKA (reference sequence). This CDR3 reads CSARRDYEETQYF. The CDR3 DNA sequence: TGCAGTGCTCGGCGGGATTATGAAGAGACCCAGTACTTC.

The chain joins TRBV27 to TRBJ2-1, with 7 nucleotides matching TRBD2. This CDR3 is built from 13 residues. Germline CDR1 MNHEY, CDR2 SMNVEV (reference sequence). With 5 bases clipped from V and 9 bases from J, the junction kept 7 bases outside the gene matches. The chain's CDR3 is CASSRTRYLEQFF. The CDR3 DNA sequence: TGTGCCAGCAGTAGGACTAGGTATCTTGAGCAGTTCTTC.

This clonotype has more than one count but fewer than ten. One end of the junction is discordant with germline, which a read error may explain. The chain joins TRBV6-2 or TRBV6-3 to TRBJ2-7; tentative D call: TRBD2 (6 bases). Germline CDR1 and CDR2: MNHEY and SVGEGT. The CDR3 is 13 residues long. CDR3 sequence reads: CVSRRGIGYEQYF. CDR3 coding DNA: TGTGTCAGCAGGAGGGGTATAGGCTACGAGCAGTACTTC.